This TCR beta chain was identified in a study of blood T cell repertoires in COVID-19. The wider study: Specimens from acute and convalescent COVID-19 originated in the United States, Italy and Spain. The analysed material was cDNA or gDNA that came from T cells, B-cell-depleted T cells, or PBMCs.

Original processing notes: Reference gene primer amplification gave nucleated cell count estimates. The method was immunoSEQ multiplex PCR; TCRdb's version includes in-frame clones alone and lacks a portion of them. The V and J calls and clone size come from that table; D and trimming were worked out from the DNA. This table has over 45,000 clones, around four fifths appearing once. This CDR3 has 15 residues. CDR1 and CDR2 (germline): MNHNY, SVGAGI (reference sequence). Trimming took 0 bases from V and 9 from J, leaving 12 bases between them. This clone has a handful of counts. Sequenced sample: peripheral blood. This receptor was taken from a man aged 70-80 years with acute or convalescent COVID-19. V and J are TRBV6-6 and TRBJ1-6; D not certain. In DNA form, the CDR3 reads TGTGCCAGCAGTTACTCTGGCCCAACGGGTTCACCCCTCCACTTT. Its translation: CASSYSGPTGSPLHF.